Each of the 32 T cell receptor beta chains below was sequenced from the same sample in a study of CD8 T cells in ankylosing spondylitis. TCRdb passed the 5' RACE reads through MiXCR, listing each CDR3 protein once. The sample holds 90,000 to 120,000 distinct CDR3 sequences, around 24% seen once. The specimen was synovial fluid, either unsorted or a sorted T cell fraction (not recorded which). The receptor source for this set is a male donor with ankylosing spondylitis.

This clonotype was recorded a few times. The rearrangement uses TRBV7-2 and TRBJ2-3; no definite D call. V shed 0 bases and J shed 2 bases, with 6 bases lying between them. CDR1 is SGHTA and CDR2 is FQGNSA in the germline V gene. The CDR3 has 14 amino acids. The CDR3 DNA is TGTGCCAGCAGCTTAGCCGGGCTCACAGATACGCAGTATTTT. It encodes CASSLAGLTDTQYF.

This clonotype was seen a few times. The genes are TRBV20-1 and TRBJ2-7; TRBD1 agrees at 7 bases. V lost 3 bases to trimming and J lost 1 base; unmatched junction nucleotides: 3. The CDR3 is 13 amino acids. Germline V gene lookup returns CDR1 DFQATT and CDR2 SNEGSKA (reference sequence). CDR3 nucleotides: TGCAGTGCTAGGGGGGACAGTTCCTACGAGCAGTACGTC. This translates into CSARGDSSYEQYV.

This clonotype was detected a few times. The chain recombines TRBV20-1 with TRBJ2-5; tentative D call: TRBD1 (6 bases). There are 12 residues in the CDR3. Germline CDR1 reads DFQATT; CDR2 reads SNEGSKA (reference sequence). With 6 bases removed from V and 2 bases from J, the gap between germline ends came to 10 bases. For the CDR3, the DNA is TGCAGTGCCGGACAGCGGCAAGAGACCCAGTACTTC. It yields the protein CSAGQRQETQYF.

This clonotype was picked up many times. V gene TRBV20-1 combines with J gene TRBJ1-5; TRBD1 is a possible D gene (5 bases). The length of the CDR3 is 16 residues. The germline V and J ends were trimmed by 2 bases and 1 base, with 15 bases remaining between them. CDR1 and CDR2 from the germline V gene are DFQATT and SNEGSKA (reference sequence). The CDR3 loop reads CSARSTVRDSNQPQHF. DNA for the CDR3: TGCAGTGCTAGATCAACCGTCCGGGACAGCAATCAGCCCCAGCATTTT.

The gene calls are TRBV11-2 and TRBJ2-5; 7 bases align to TRBD2. The CDR3 contains 16 residues. V lost 6 bases to trimming and J lost 5 bases; unmatched junction nucleotides: 15. Germline V gene lookup returns CDR1 SGHAT and CDR2 FQNNGV. CDR3 amino acids: CASSPRRLAEGETQYF. The CDR3 nucleotides read TGTGCCAGCAGTCCCCGCCGCCTAGCGGAGGGGGAGACCCAGTACTTC.

V usage is TRBV10-3 and J usage is TRBJ2-6; D is unclear. The V gene's germline CDR1 is ENHRY and CDR2 SYGVKD. Trimming took off 2 bases at V and 0 bases at J, with 11 bases between the two ends. The CDR3 totals 17 residues. The CDR3, as DNA: TGTGCCATCAGTGAGCAATCGGCCTACTCTGGGGCCAACGTCCTGACTTTC. It codes for CAISEQSAYSGANVLTF.

J is TRBJ2-7 and V is TRBV18, with 8 bases identical to TRBD1. Germline values: CDR1 KGHSH, CDR2 LQKENI. The V segment lost 2 bases and the J segment 0 bases; nucleotides outside the gene matches: 0. The CDR3 contains 14 residues. CDR3 DNA sequence: TGTGCCAGCTCACCAGGGACAGGCTCCTACGAGCAGTACGTC. Translating gives CASSPGTGSYEQYV.

This clonotype has ten or more counts. The rearrangement joins TRBV12-3 or TRBV12-4 to TRBJ2-2; 14 bases match TRBD2. V lost 7 bases and J lost 0; bases outside the gene matches: 7. This CDR3 has 18 residues. CDR3 coding DNA: TGTGCCAGCACCACAGGACTAGCGGGAGGCGCGAACACCGGGGAGCTGTTTTTT. Translation: CASTTGLAGGANTGELFF.

The genes are TRBV7-2 and TRBJ2-1; no clear D gene. CDR3 length: 15 amino acids. V lost 2 bases, J lost 5 bases, and 13 bases lay in between. CDR1 and CDR2 from the germline V gene are SGHTA and FQGNSA. The CDR3 region has the DNA TGTGCCAGCAGCTTATTTTGGGCCGAGCACAATGAGCAGTTCTTC. Translation: CASSLFWAEHNEQFF.

At least ten counts were recorded for this clonotype. This chain uses TRBV19 with TRBJ1-4; maybe TRBD1 (5 bases). V lost 5 bases, J lost 2 bases, and 12 bases lay in between. The length of the CDR3 is 15 residues. Germline V gives CDR1 LNHDA, CDR2 SQIVND (reference sequence). The CDR3, as DNA: TGTGCCAGTAGTGACTCCCGGGGCACTAATGAAAAACTGTTTTTT. This encodes CASSDSRGTNEKLFF.

This clonotype occurred once. V and J are TRBV9 and TRBJ2-1; 11 positions agree with TRBD2. The CDR3 consists of 15 residues. The V gene's germline CDR1 is SGDLS and CDR2 YYNGEE. V was pared by 0 bases and J by 5 bases, with 1 base of the junction left unmatched. CDR3 sequence: CASSVVLAGDNEQFF. As DNA, the CDR3 is TGTGCCAGCAGCGTAGTACTAGCGGGAGACAATGAGCAGTTCTTC.

J is TRBJ2-1 and V is TRBV9; D is perhaps TRBD2 (6 bases). The CDR3 extends over 15 amino acids. Germline V gene data show CDR1 as SGDLS and CDR2 as YYNGEE. V lost 0 bases and J 6 bases, leaving 13 bases between the germline ends. The CDR3: CASSVGLLGGNEQFF. The CDR3, as DNA: TGTGCCAGCAGCGTAGGCTTGCTGGGGGGCAATGAGCAGTTCTTC.

This clonotype was seen more than once but under ten times. V is TRBV20-1 and J is TRBJ2-5; no clear D gene. CDR1 is DFQATT and CDR2 is SNEGSKA in the germline V gene (reference sequence). V lost 5 bases and J lost 6, with 7 bases in between. The CDR3 consists of 10 residues. CDR3 protein: CSAPYKTQYF. The CDR3 bases are TGCAGTGCTCCCTATAAGACCCAGTACTTC.

This clonotype showed up many times. This chain connects TRBV27 to TRBJ2-4; 7 bases agree with TRBD1. The CDR3 is made up of 15 amino acids. The germline V gene has CDR1 MNHEY and CDR2 SMNVEV (reference sequence). The V segment lost 2 bases and the J segment 4 bases; nucleotides outside the gene matches: 5. The CDR3: CASSLRQGVKNIQYF. The CDR3 DNA reads as TGTGCCAGCAGTTTAAGGCAGGGGGTTAAAAACATTCAGTACTTC.

This clonotype was detected a few times. The chain has TRBV5-1 and TRBJ2-2; 7 bases agree with TRBD1. The CDR3 runs 16 residues. J lost 6 bases, V lost 4 bases, and 12 bases had no gene match. CDR1 SGHRS and CDR2 YFSETQ come from the germline V gene. CDR3 bases: TGCGCCAGCAGCCGACGCCGACAGGGCTCGGCCGGGGAGCTGTTTTTT. Protein sequence: CASSRRRQGSAGELFF.

This clonotype was detected many times. The J gene is TRBJ2-2, the V gene TRBV3-1; no definite D call. Deletions cut 1 base from V and 6 bases from J, with 6 bases between. This CDR3 contains 13 residues. CDR1 LGHDT and CDR2 YNNKEL come from the germline V gene (reference sequence). The CDR3 protein is CASSQGGPGELFF. CDR3 DNA: TGTGCCAGCAGCCAAGGTGGGCCCGGGGAGCTGTTTTTT.

This chain connects TRBV20-1 to TRBJ2-5, with D unclear. The CDR3 is made up of 13 amino acids. The V and J ends lost 6 bases and 5 bases respectively, with 16 bases between them. Germline values: CDR1 DFQATT, CDR2 SNEGSKA (reference sequence). This chain's CDR3 is CSAPVPGEETQYF. CDR3 DNA: TGCAGTGCCCCAGTGCCGGGCGAGGAGACCCAGTACTTC.

This clonotype showed up just a few times. This chain links TRBV19 with TRBJ1-5, with D maybe TRBD1 (5 bases). The V gene lost 2 bases and the J gene lost 5 bases, with 16 bases spanning the gap. The V gene's germline CDR1 is LNHDA and CDR2 SQIVND (reference sequence). The CDR3 runs 16 residues. The chain's CDR3 is CASSISTGGSHQPQHF. The DNA for the CDR3 is TGTGCCAGTAGTATATCTACCGGGGGAAGTCATCAGCCCCAGCATTTT. The full variable domain, rest sourced from reference TRBV19 and TRBJ1-5, is DGGITQSPKYLFRKEGQNVTLSCEQNLNHDAMYWYRQDPGQGLRLIYYSQIVNDFQKGDIAEGYSVSREKKESFPLTVTSAQKNPTAFYLCASSISTGGSHQPQHFGDGTRLSIL.

In its sample, this clonotype was seen a few times. The V gene is TRBV29-1, the J gene TRBJ2-2; 9 bases are shared with TRBD1. This CDR3 has 18 residues. V trimming: 5 bases; J trimming: 3 bases; junction bases outside the gene matches: 16. Germline CDR1 is SQVTM and CDR2 is ANQGSEA. This chain's CDR3 is CSVQTGQGSSAYTGELFF. The DNA for the CDR3 is TGCAGCGTTCAAACGGGACAGGGTTCCTCGGCATACACCGGGGAGCTGTTTTTT.

The chain employs TRBV30 and TRBJ1-4; the D is unclear. The CDR3 contains 13 residues. The V end lost 0 bases, the J end lost 8 bases, and 10 bases lay between the germline ends. Germline-derived CDR1 and CDR2 are GTSNPN and SVGIG (reference sequence). The CDR3: CAWSVGSGEKLFF. CDR3 nucleotide sequence: TGTGCCTGGAGTGTTGGGTCTGGGGAAAAACTGTTTTTT.

V usage is TRBV20-1 and J usage is TRBJ1-2, with D maybe TRBD1 (6 bases). CDR3 length: 12 amino acids. CDR1 and CDR2 from the germline V gene are DFQATT and SNEGSKA (reference sequence). V lost 5 bases and J lost 5, with 12 bases in between. CDR3 nucleotide sequence: TGCAGTGCTGGGGGCGGGCTGTATGGCTACACCTTC. Protein sequence: CSAGGGLYGYTF.

This clonotype came up a few times. The chain employs TRBV6-5 and TRBJ2-4, with TRBD1 matching over 11 bases. Germline V gene lookup returns CDR1 MNHEY and CDR2 SVGAGI. The CDR3 length is 16 residues. The V gene end was trimmed by 2 bases and the J gene end by 0 bases; junction bases not matched to a gene: 0. The CDR3 protein is CASSYGQGAAKNIQYF. As DNA, the CDR3 is TGTGCCAGCAGTTACGGACAGGGGGCAGCCAAAAACATTCAGTACTTC.

This clonotype was picked up one time. This chain uses TRBV20-1 with TRBJ2-5; D assignment may be TRBD1 or TRBD2 (5 bases each). CDR1 is DFQATT, CDR2 SNEGSKA, per germline (reference sequence). V was clipped by 1 base and J by 5 bases, with 14 bases between them. This CDR3 region has 14 residues. CDR3 sequence: CSARGRGDRETQYF. The CDR3 DNA reads TGCAGTGCTAGAGGAAGAGGGGATCGCGAGACCCAGTACTTC.

The chain combines TRBV5-1 with TRBJ2-1; D is possibly TRBD1 (5 bases). This CDR3 comprises 15 residues. The V gene's germline CDR1 is SGHRS and CDR2 YFSETQ. Trimming shortened V by 0 bases and J by 7 bases, and 14 bases separated the two germline ends. The CDR3 DNA follows: TGCGCCAGCAGCTTGGCCGGGCAGGGTGGGAATGAGCAGTTCTTC. It specifies CASSLAGQGGNEQFF.

This clonotype appeared a few times. The chain uses TRBV20-1 and TRBJ1-3, with 9 bases identical to TRBD1. In germline, CDR1 is DFQATT, CDR2 SNEGSKA (reference sequence). V gave up 1 base and J gave up 0 bases; unmatched junction bases: 4. CDR3 length: 16 residues. The CDR3: CSARGDRAVSGNTIYF. The CDR3 nucleotides read TGCAGTGCTAGAGGGGACAGGGCCGTCTCTGGAAACACCATATATTTT.

The V and J genes are TRBV29-1 and TRBJ1-1, with 8 positions matching TRBD1. CDR1 and CDR2 from the germline V gene are SQVTM and ANQGSEA. The CDR3 consists of 13 residues. V was pared by 2 bases and J by 6 bases, with 5 bases of the junction left unmatched. The CDR3 sequence is CSVERDRRAEAFF. CDR3 coding DNA: TGCAGCGTTGAACGGGACAGGAGGGCTGAAGCTTTCTTT.

This clonotype appeared many times. The chain has TRBV6-2 or TRBV6-3 and TRBJ2-1; 12 nucleotides align to TRBD2. With V trimmed by 7 bases and J by 7 bases, 8 bases remained unmatched. Germline V gene lookup returns CDR1 MNHEY and CDR2 SVGEGT. CDR3 length: 15 amino acids. The CDR3: CASIRLAGAGNEQFF. For the CDR3, the DNA is TGTGCCAGCATTAGACTAGCGGGAGCTGGGAATGAGCAGTTCTTC.

The J gene is TRBJ1-2, the V gene TRBV6-2 or TRBV6-3, with D hard to call. V was trimmed by 7 bases and J by 6 bases, leaving 12 bases between them. From germline, CDR1 is MNHEY and CDR2 SVGEGT. The CDR3 totals 12 residues. The CDR3 coding sequence is TGTGCCAGCAAGGGTTTGAAGGATGGCTACACCTTC. It specifies CASKGLKDGYTF.

The CDR3 region is CATSEGGLTRTDTQYF. In DNA form, the CDR3 reads TGTGCCACCAGTGAGGGGGGTCTGACACGCACAGATACGCAGTATTTT. The chain combines TRBV24-1 with TRBJ2-3, with D tentatively TRBD2 (6 bases). V was pared by 4 bases and J by 1 base, with 14 bases between. Germline CDR1 KGHDR, CDR2 SFDVKD. The CDR3 extends over 16 amino acids.

This clonotype was detected a few times. The CDR3 protein is CATHAPGFGYTF. In DNA, the CDR3 is TGTGCCACCCATGCCCCCGGGTTTGGCTACACCTTC. The V call is TRBV24-1, the J call TRBJ1-2, with D uncertain. This CDR3 region has 12 residues. V lost 9 bases, J lost 7 bases, and 14 bases lay in between. Germline CDR1 reads KGHDR; CDR2 reads SFDVKD.

This clonotype was observed at least ten times. This chain uses TRBV7-2 with TRBJ2-5; D possibly matches TRBD1 or TRBD2 (5 bases each). Trimming stripped 3 bases from V and 1 base from J, with 12 bases between. This CDR3 has 15 amino acids. Germline V gene sequence: CDR1 SGHTA, CDR2 FQGNSA. Written as DNA, the CDR3 is TGTGCCAGCAGCTTGGGGACGGCACTCCAAGAGACCCAGTACTTC. Protein sequence: CASSLGTALQETQYF.

This clonotype was seen ten or more times. The CDR3 DNA follows: TGTGCCAGCAGCATGTACGCGGTGCTCCTAGCGGGAGGCGAGACCCAGTACTTC. This encodes CASSMYAVLLAGGETQYF. The chain has TRBV12-3 or TRBV12-4 and TRBJ2-5, with 11 bases matching TRBD2. The CDR3 spans 18 residues. V was pared by 6 bases and J by 5 bases, with 17 bases of the junction left unmatched.